The T cell receptor beta chain described here comes from a study of blood T cell repertoires in COVID-19. Background on the study: Italy, Spain and the United States were the sources of the convalescent and acute COVID-19 samples. T cells, B-cell-depleted T cells, or PBMCs supplied cDNA or gDNA.

Original handling: The authors estimated nucleated cell counts from reference gene primer amplification. Sequencing was performed with immunoSEQ multiplex PCR; in TCRdb, only in-frame clones are kept and a portion is missing. The V and J calls and clone size are taken from that table; D and trimming were inferred from the DNA. Among approximately 270,000 clones listed, about 90% were seen once. CDR3 size: 15 residues. V gave up 4 bases and J gave up 4 bases, with 17 bases separating them. Germline V gene lookup returns CDR1 SGHRS and CDR2 YFSETQ. The clonotype comes from a human donor in a cohort exposed to, infected with or recovered from COVID-19 (not recorded which). The donor label of this sample is uncertain. The chain joins TRBV5-1 to TRBJ2-5; D is unresolved. The sequenced sample consisted of PBMCs or T cells enriched from blood (not recorded which). CDR3 loop: CASSPLSRLGETQYF. CDR3 nucleotide sequence: TGCGCCAGCAGCCCTCTCTCTAGACTCGGAGAGACCCAGTACTTC.